Listed here are 22 T cell receptor beta chains from one sample, sequenced in a study of beta chain features in type 1 diabetes. Study observations and caveats: Patients with Type 1 diabetes showed moderately but significantly shorter TCRB CDR3s in all four CD4+ subsets.

Expressed TCRB transcripts got sequenced, as all isolated RNA was reverse transcribed. The repertoire was sequenced with immunoSEQ multiplex PCR; TCRdb's copy has only in-frame clones and lacks some. Seen here are around 170,000 clones, 8.5% to 10% observed once, and the top ten hold around 0.64%. Their antigen targets remain unknown. The specimen was central memory CD4+ T cells from blood. These TCRs come from a woman under 40 with type 1 diabetes.

The rearrangement joins TRBV5-1 to TRBJ1-2; D unresolved. Germline CDR1 and CDR2: SGHRS and YFSETQ. There are 14 residues in the CDR3. Deletions cut 4 bases from V and 0 bases from J, with 10 bases between. The CDR3 bases are TGCGCCAGCAGCACCGGTAGCCCTAACTATGGCTACACCTTC. This translates into CASSTGSPNYGYTF.

The V call is TRBV9, the J call TRBJ2-2; possibly TRBD2 for D (5 bases). The V and J ends lost 2 bases and 4 bases respectively, with 12 bases between them. Germline V CDR1 and CDR2: SGDLS, YYNGEE. CDR3 length: 15 residues. Written as DNA, the CDR3 is TGTGCCAGCAGCGTGACTACCCCGGCCACCGGGGAGCTGTTTTTT. It translates to CASSVTTPATGELFF.

The rearrangement uses TRBV5-1 and TRBJ2-1; possible D gene TRBD1, 5 bases. CDR1 and CDR2 from the germline V gene are SGHRS and YFSETQ. The CDR3 sequence is 15 residues long. V was clipped by 4 bases and J by 3 bases, with 14 bases between them. This CDR3 reads CASSPGLGYYNEQFF. As DNA, the CDR3 is TGCGCCAGCAGCCCAGGGTTGGGGTACTACAATGAGCAGTTCTTC.

This clone was seen more than once but under ten times. The chain is built from TRBV27 and TRBJ2-5; 7 bases line up with TRBD1. The CDR3 extends over 15 amino acids. CDR1 is MNHEY and CDR2 is SMNVEV in the germline V gene (reference sequence). V lost 4 bases to trimming and J lost 0 bases; unmatched junction nucleotides: 5. CDR3 DNA: TGTGCCAGCAGTTACCGGGACAGAAACCAAGAGACCCAGTACTTC. Amino acid sequence: CASSYRDRNQETQYF.

This clone was counted between two and nine times. This chain connects TRBV30 to TRBJ1-2; 7 positions agree with TRBD1. The junction had 6 bases not matched to a gene; V was cut back by 3 bases and J by 2 bases. The CDR3 consists of 14 residues. Germline assignment: CDR1 GTSNPN and CDR2 SVGIG (reference sequence). CDR3 sequence (DNA): TGTGCCTGGAGGAGGACAGGAGGGAACTATGGCTACACCTTC. This codes for CAWRRTGGNYGYTF.

At least ten counts were recorded for this clone. This chain links TRBV13 with TRBJ2-1; 9 nucleotides line up with TRBD1. Trimming took 4 bases from V and 2 from J; bases not matched to a gene: 6. The germline V gene has CDR1 PRHDT and CDR2 FYEKMQ (reference sequence). The CDR3 loop spans 16 amino acids. The CDR3 is CASSSRDRDPYNEQFF. The CDR3 DNA reads as TGTGCCAGCAGCTCCCGGGACAGGGATCCCTACAATGAGCAGTTCTTC. Full variable domain (remainder filled in from reference TRBV13 and TRBJ2-1): AAGVIQSPRHLIKEKRETATLKCYPIPRHDTVYWYQQGPGQDPQFLISFYEKMQSDKGSIPDRFSAQQFSDYHSELNMSSLELGDSALYFCASSSRDRDPYNEQFFGPGTRLTVL.

This clone was detected a few times. V is TRBV18 and J is TRBJ1-1, with D perhaps matching TRBD1 (6 bases). Germline CDR1 reads KGHSH; CDR2 reads LQKENI. Trimming removed 6 bases from V and 4 bases from J, with 15 bases in between. There are 14 residues in the CDR3. The CDR3 nucleotides read TGTGCCAGCTCCCCTGTTGCCAGGGGCACTGAAGCTTTCTTT. It specifies CASSPVARGTEAFF.

This clone was observed a few times. This chain connects TRBV16 to TRBJ1-5; 7 bases are a match to TRBD1. Germline lookup yields CDR1 KGHSY and CDR2 FQNENV. The CDR3 consists of 14 residues. J gave up 4 bases and V 5 bases, and 5 bases lay outside the gene matches. CDR3 DNA: TGTGCCAGCAGCTCTCTACAGGGGAATCAGCCCCAGCATTTT. Translated: CASSSLQGNQPQHF.

This chain links TRBV30 with TRBJ2-3, with D perhaps TRBD2 (5 bases). The CDR3 is 13 amino acids. The germline V and J ends were trimmed by 2 bases and 3 bases, with 9 bases remaining between them. Germline CDR1 reads GTSNPN; CDR2 reads SVGIG (reference sequence). CDR3 sequence: CAWSIGGTDTQYF. CDR3 sequence (DNA): TGTGCCTGGAGTATAGGCGGGACAGATACGCAGTATTTT.

In this sample, this clone turned up a few times. The chain links TRBV29-1 to TRBJ2-5; TRBD1 matches 10 bases. In germline, CDR1 is SQVTM, CDR2 ANQGSEA. The CDR3 has 16 residues. V lost 4 bases to trimming and J lost 7 bases; unmatched junction nucleotides: 15. DNA for the CDR3: TGCAGCGTTGGGACAGGGGGAACGGCAATGTTAGGGACCCAGTACTTC. Protein sequence: CSVGTGGTAMLGTQYF.

This clone appeared a few times. The sample has other DNA sequences that encode this CDR3 too. V gene TRBV29-1 combines with J gene TRBJ2-5, with 7 bases identical to TRBD1. The CDR3 runs to 12 residues. Trimming took 6 bases from V and 2 from J; bases not matched to a gene: 3. CDR1 is SQVTM, CDR2 ANQGSEA, per germline. The CDR3 DNA is TGCAGCGTAAGGACAGGACAAGAGACCCAGTACTTC. Its protein product is CSVRTGQETQYF.

This clone was counted only a few times. The rearrangement uses TRBV2 and TRBJ1-2, with unresolved D. The CDR3 covers 14 residues. Between the trimmed V and J ends, which lost 2 bases and 7 bases, there was a span of 14 bases. Germline V gene lookup returns CDR1 SNHLY and CDR2 FYNNEI. This CDR3 is CASSESGVVVGYTF. The CDR3 nucleotides read TGTGCCAGCAGTGAATCCGGGGTGGTGGTTGGCTACACCTTC.

The gene calls are TRBV10-3 and TRBJ1-1; no definite D call. The CDR3 extends over 13 amino acids. Germline assignment: CDR1 ENHRY and CDR2 SYGVKD. Between the trimmed V and J ends, which lost 8 bases and 1 base, there was a span of 11 bases. The CDR3 coding sequence is TGTGCCATCGGCGGGGTGTGGAACACTGAAGCTTTCTTT. As protein: CAIGGVWNTEAFF.

This clone was picked up a small number of times. This sequence joins TRBV29-1 and TRBJ2-5; 8 nucleotides line up with TRBD2. Trimming cost V 4 bases and J 5 bases; bases outside gene matches: 12. This CDR3 has 15 residues. Germline V gene sequence: CDR1 SQVTM, CDR2 ANQGSEA. CDR3 protein: CSVGSSGTRGETQYF. Here the CDR3 DNA reads TGCAGCGTTGGATCTTCCGGGACTAGGGGGGAGACCCAGTACTTC.

This clone has a handful of counts. V usage is TRBV5-1 and J usage is TRBJ1-1, with 10 bases matching TRBD1. Losses at the gene ends were 3 bases for V and 6 bases for J; bases not matched to a gene: 11. The germline V gene has CDR1 SGHRS and CDR2 YFSETQ. There are 16 residues in the CDR3. CDR3 region: CASSSLLGQGESEAFF. CDR3 nucleotide sequence: TGCGCCAGCAGCTCCCTCTTAGGACAGGGGGAATCTGAAGCTTTCTTT. Full variable domain (outside the CDR3, taken from reference TRBV5-1 and TRBJ1-1): KAGVTQTPRYLIKTRGQQVTLSCSPISGHRSVSWYQQTPGQGLQFLFEYFSETQRNKGNFPGRFSGRQFSNSRSEMNVSTLELGDSALYLCASSSLLGQGESEAFFGQGTRLTVV.

V usage is TRBV5-1 and J usage is TRBJ2-1, with D tentatively TRBD1 (5 bases). CDR1 and CDR2 from the germline V gene are SGHRS and YFSETQ. Trimming cost V 4 bases and J 0 bases, with 8 bases left between them. The CDR3 extends over 14 amino acids. The CDR3 DNA is TGCGCCAGCAGCCCCGACAGCTCCTACAATGAGCAGTTCTTC. Encoded protein: CASSPDSSYNEQFF. The full variable domain, completed using reference TRBV5-1 and TRBJ2-1, is KAGVTQTPRYLIKTRGQQVTLSCSPISGHRSVSWYQQTPGQGLQFLFEYFSETQRNKGNFPGRFSGRQFSNSRSEMNVSTLELGDSALYLCASSPDSSYNEQFFGPGTRLTVL.

On this clone itself: Additional DNA sequences in this sample encode the identical CDR3. The chain is built from TRBV20-1 and TRBJ2-5; D is undetermined. The CDR3 consists of 11 residues. Germline V lookup: CDR1 DFQATT, CDR2 SNEGSKA (reference sequence). With 2 bases removed from V and 5 bases from J, the gap between germline ends came to 6 bases. The CDR3 nucleotides are TGCAGTGCTAGACCACTGGAGACCCAGTACTTC. Translation: CSARPLETQYF.

This clone was seen a few times. This chain's CDR3 is CASSRDRGYGEQFF. Here the CDR3 DNA reads TGTGCCAGCAGCCGGGACAGGGGATATGGTGAGCAGTTCTTC. The gene calls are TRBV2 and TRBJ2-1, with 10 bases lining up with TRBD1. J lost 9 bases, V lost 6 bases, and 8 bases had no gene match. The germline CDR1 and CDR2 sequences are SNHLY and FYNNEI. There are 14 residues in the CDR3.

J is TRBJ1-1 and V is TRBV30; D might be TRBD1 (6 bases). This CDR3 is built from 14 residues. Germline V gives CDR1 GTSNPN, CDR2 SVGIG (reference sequence). Trimming removed 0 bases from V and 10 bases from J, with 18 bases in between. CDR3 sequence reads: CAWSVGGDGSGAFF. As DNA, the CDR3 is TGTGCCTGGAGTGTAGGGGGAGATGGCTCAGGAGCTTTCTTT.

This chain joins TRBV30 and TRBJ1-1; D perhaps matches TRBD1 (6 bases). Trimming removed 2 bases from V and 4 bases from J, with 14 bases in between. This CDR3 is 14 amino acids long. CDR1 GTSNPN and CDR2 SVGIG come from the germline V gene (reference sequence). In nucleotides, the CDR3 is TGTGCCTGGAGTCTACAGGGAAGCGGCACTGAAGCTTTCTTT. It is translated as CAWSLQGSGTEAFF.

The chain employs TRBV10-3 and TRBJ2-5; TRBD2 agrees at 7 bases. V gave up 0 bases and J gave up 10 bases; unmatched junction bases: 5. In germline, CDR1 is ENHRY, CDR2 SYGVKD. CDR3 size: 13 residues. The CDR3 is CAISESVRDYQYF. The CDR3 coding sequence is TGTGCCATCAGTGAGTCGGTCCGGGACTACCAGTACTTC.

The genes are TRBV7-2 and TRBJ1-1, with TRBD1 matching over 8 bases. The CDR3 sequence is 14 residues long. The trim removed 5 bases at V and 4 bases at J, leaving 6 bases unmatched. Germline CDR1 and CDR2: SGHTA and FQGNSA. CDR3 in amino acids: CASSQWTGPTEAFF. For the CDR3, the DNA is TGTGCCAGCAGCCAATGGACAGGGCCCACTGAAGCTTTCTTT.